One and the same sample provided the 14 T cell receptor beta chains below, sequenced in a study of T cell responses to AZD1222 COVID-19 vaccine. Sequencing was performed with immunoSEQ multiplex PCR; in TCRdb, only in-frame clones are kept and a portion is missing. In the table there are roughly 180,000 clones, 85% to 95% of which are singletons. The sequences come from peripheral blood, collected on day 0 of AZD1222 vaccination. These receptors all come from an adult in good health.

The chain couples TRBV30 to TRBJ2-7; 10 nucleotides align to TRBD2. Germline V gives CDR1 GTSNPN, CDR2 SVGIG (reference sequence). The junction had 9 bases not matched to a gene; V was cut back by 6 bases and J by 4 bases. This CDR3 has 14 residues. The CDR3, as DNA: TGTGCCTGCTCCTCTAGCGGGAGTATTTACGAGCAGTACTTC. The encoded protein is CACSSSGSIYEQYF. Filled out from reference TRBV30 and TRBJ2-7, the complete variable domain reads SQTIHQWPATLVQPVGSPLSLECTVEGTSNPNLYWYRQAAGRGLQLLFYSVGIGQISSEVPQNLSASRPQDRQFILSSKKLLLSDSGFYLCACSSSGSIYEQYFGPGTRLTVT.

The chain is built from TRBV3-1 (or the pseudogene TRBV3-2) and TRBJ2-1, with 11 bases that match TRBD2. Germline V lookup: CDR1 LGHDT, CDR2 YNNKEL (reference sequence). V was clipped by 7 bases and J by 3 bases; unmatched bases: 11. The CDR3 totals 17 residues. This CDR3 is CASNKETSGRLYNEQFF. CDR3 in DNA: TGTGCCAGCAATAAAGAAACTAGCGGGAGACTCTACAATGAGCAGTTCTTC.

This chain connects TRBV29-1 to TRBJ2-3, with D perhaps matching TRBD2 (5 bases). Per the germline V gene, CDR1 is SQVTM and CDR2 is ANQGSEA. CDR3 size: 12 residues. V was clipped by 6 bases and J by 3 bases, with 10 bases between them. The CDR3 is CSVGERTDTQYF. The DNA for the CDR3 is TGCAGCGTGGGAGAAAGGACAGATACGCAGTATTTT.

This clone was seen a handful of times. The chain combines TRBV9 with TRBJ1-6; D ambiguous. Germline V gives CDR1 SGDLS, CDR2 YYNGEE. This CDR3 spans 14 amino acids. Trimming pared 1 base from V and 7 bases from J, leaving 9 bases between. DNA for the CDR3: TGTGCCAGCAGCGTAACTTCAGAGAATTCACCCCTCCACTTT. It yields the protein CASSVTSENSPLHF.

This clone was observed once. The J gene is TRBJ2-2, the V gene TRBV11-3, with 9 bases aligning to TRBD2. The CDR3 is 18 residues long. Germline values: CDR1 SGHNT, CDR2 YENEEA. The V gene end was trimmed by 0 bases and the J gene end by 0 bases; junction bases not matched to a gene: 5. In DNA, the CDR3 is TGTGCCAGCAGCTTAGATCCGCGGGAGGGCCCGAACACCGGGGAGCTGTTTTTT. Translated, it gives CASSLDPREGPNTGELFF.

V usage is TRBV7-3 and J usage is TRBJ2-1, with 10 bases fitting TRBD2. The CDR3 is made up of 15 amino acids. V lost 2 bases, J lost 4 bases, and 2 bases stayed unmatched. The germline CDR1 and CDR2 sequences are SGHTA and FQGTGA. CDR3 protein: CASSLPTSGYNEQFF. CDR3 nucleotide sequence: TGTGCCAGCAGCTTACCGACTAGCGGGTACAATGAGCAGTTCTTC.

This chain links TRBV28 with TRBJ1-1, with unresolved D. The CDR3 runs to 16 residues. V was cut by 2 bases and J by 0 bases, with 13 bases left in between. The germline gives CDR1 MDHEN, CDR2 SYDVKM. The DNA for the CDR3 is TGTGCCAGCAGTTTAATGCTGGGATCCATGAACACTGAAGCTTTCTTT. As protein: CASSLMLGSMNTEAFF.

The chain carries TRBV5-1 and TRBJ2-1; a possible D gene is TRBD2 (6 bases). This CDR3 region has 14 residues. In germline, CDR1 is SGHRS, CDR2 YFSETQ. V lost 3 bases and J lost 8, with 15 bases in between. The CDR3 bases are TGCGCCAGCAGCTCGAGACTAGTCCTCGATGAGCAGTTCTTC. As protein: CASSSRLVLDEQFF.

The CDR3 nucleotides read TGTGCCAGCAGCCCACGGGACAGGGGGCGGGACACCATATATTTT. This gives the protein CASSPRDRGRDTIYF. The chain has TRBV9 and TRBJ1-3; 12 positions agree with TRBD1. Germline CDR1 SGDLS, CDR2 YYNGEE. V lost 4 bases to trimming and J lost 8 bases; unmatched junction nucleotides: 7. CDR3 length: 15 residues.

The chain carries TRBV28 and TRBJ1-3, with D uncertain. The germline gives CDR1 MDHEN, CDR2 SYDVKM. This CDR3 spans 16 amino acids. V lost 2 bases to trimming and J lost 0 bases, with 11 bases between them. The CDR3, as DNA: TGTGCCAGCAGTTTACGGCTGAAGAGCTCTGGAAACACCATATATTTT. It specifies CASSLRLKSSGNTIYF.

This rearrangement joins TRBV7-9 to TRBJ1-6; 7 positions agree with TRBD1. CDR3 length: 16 residues. From germline, CDR1 is SEHNR and CDR2 FQNEAQ (reference sequence). The V segment lost 1 base and the J segment 10 bases; nucleotides outside the gene matches: 10. CDR3 region: CASSLVGTGVRSPLHF. The CDR3 DNA reads as TGTGCCAGCAGCTTAGTAGGAACAGGGGTCAGATCACCCCTCCACTTT.

The chain uses TRBV2 and TRBJ2-1; TRBD2 matches at 15 bases. Germline CDR1 and CDR2: SNHLY and FYNNEI. Unmatched junction bases numbered 8, after V lost 7 bases and J lost 10 bases. CDR3 length equals 15 residues. CDR3: CASNGLAGGLGEQFF. CDR3 DNA: TGTGCCAGCAACGGACTAGCGGGAGGGCTCGGGGAGCAGTTCTTC.

A single count supports this clone. The V call is TRBV2, the J call TRBJ1-5; D gene ambiguous. The length of the CDR3 is 12 residues. CDR1 and CDR2 from the germline V gene are SNHLY and FYNNEI. Trimming cost V 5 bases and J 7 bases, with 9 bases left between them. The CDR3 sequence is CASSTTSQPQHF. CDR3 DNA sequence: TGTGCCAGCAGTACAACGAGCCAGCCCCAGCATTTT.

The chain combines TRBV6-2 or TRBV6-3 with TRBJ2-7; possible D gene TRBD1, 6 bases. Between the trimmed V and J ends, which lost 4 bases and 2 bases, there was a span of 15 bases. CDR3 length: 15 amino acids. Germline CDR1 is MNHEY and CDR2 is SVGEGT. DNA for the CDR3: TGTGCCAGCAGTTTCCCCGACAGGCTTACCTACGAGCAGTACTTC. It encodes CASSFPDRLTYEQYF.